This T cell receptor (beta chain) was profiled in a study of long-term antiretroviral therapy in people with HIV. Overall study findings and caveats: Subsequent to ART, diversity was augmented yet persisted below that of transplant donor controls.

Each donor had at least one pre-ART and at least two post-ART PBMC samples. A v3.0 immunoSEQ assay was performed at survey level. Produced via immunoSEQ multiplex PCR; TCRdb's table is partial and in-frame only. This sample has about 7,000 clones, with roughly 84% found just once. On this clone: The antigen is undetermined.

Trimming left V 3 bases short and J 5 bases short, with 10 bases between. This CDR3 is built from 12 residues. Germline V gene lookup returns CDR1 SQVTM and CDR2 ANQGSEA. This specimen consisted of unsorted PBMCs, obtained 1.1 years after starting antiretroviral therapy. This sequence was found in a middle-aged man with HIV. The V gene is TRBV29-1, the J gene TRBJ1-2, with a possible D match to TRBD1 (5 bases). CDR3 amino acids: CSVEQGWYGYTF. DNA for the CDR3: TGCAGCGTTGAGCAGGGTTGGTATGGCTACACCTTC.